This T cell receptor beta chain was obtained from a study of cytomegalovirus exposure and HLA in healthy donors. The CDR3 runs 16 residues. V was pared by 5 bases and J by 7 bases, with 21 bases between. Per germline, CDR1 MDHEN and CDR2 SYDVKM. Turning to this clone: No antigen is known for it.

Healthy donors of bone marrow made up the group. PCR used 60 Vbeta primers and 13 Jbeta primers. Some clones are missing from TCRdb's copy, which holds only in-frame ones; the method was immunoSEQ multiplex PCR. The data hold about 170,000 clones, with about 81% observed a single time. Study-level findings and limits: Three chains tied to CMV proved CMV antigen-specific in vitro. A later look showed TCR association rates differing by HLA locus, highest for DRB1 and lowest for HLA-C.

Material: PBMCs. The V call is TRBV28, the J call TRBJ2-4; no definite D call. The receptor was isolated from a girl between 5 and 17 years old in good health and CMV-seropositive. CDR3 nucleotide sequence: TGTGCCAGCAGTCCGTCGTGGTTTGGAGAAGAGAACATTCAGTACTTC. As protein: CASSPSWFGEENIQYF.